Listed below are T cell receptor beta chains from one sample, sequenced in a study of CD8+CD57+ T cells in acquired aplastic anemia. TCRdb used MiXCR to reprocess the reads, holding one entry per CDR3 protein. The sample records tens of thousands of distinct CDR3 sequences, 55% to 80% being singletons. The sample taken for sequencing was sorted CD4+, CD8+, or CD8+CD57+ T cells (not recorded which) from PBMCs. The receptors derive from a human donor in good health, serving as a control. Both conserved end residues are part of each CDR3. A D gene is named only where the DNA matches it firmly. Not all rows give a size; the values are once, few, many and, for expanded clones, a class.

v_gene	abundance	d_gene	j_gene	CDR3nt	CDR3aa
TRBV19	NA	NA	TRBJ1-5	TGTGCCAGTAGTATTCCCGCTTACAATCAGCCCCAGCATTTT	CASSIPAYNQPQHF
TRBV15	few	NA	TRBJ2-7	TGTGCCACCAGCCAGGGAACGAGCGGGCCAAGCTCCTACGAGCAGTACTTC	CATSQGTSGPSSYEQYF
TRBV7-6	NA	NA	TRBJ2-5	TGTGCCAGCAGCTTTTGGGACGAGCCAAGGGAGACCCAGTACTTC	CASSFWDEPRETQYF
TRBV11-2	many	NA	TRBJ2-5	TGTGCCAGCAGCTTAGATAGTTCCCCCCAAGAGACCCAGTACTTC	CASSLDSSPQETQYF
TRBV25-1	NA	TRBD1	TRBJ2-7	TGTGCCAGCAGTGAACGGACAGGGGTGTACGAGCAGTACTTC	CASSERTGVYEQYF
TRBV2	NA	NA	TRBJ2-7	TGTGCCAGCAGTGAGGGGGCATACGAGCAGTACTTC	CASSEGAYEQYF
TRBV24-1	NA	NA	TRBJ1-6	TGTGCCACCAGTGTTCCCGGGGGAGGTAGCAATTCACCCCTCCACTTT	CATSVPGGGSNSPLHF
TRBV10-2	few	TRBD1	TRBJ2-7	TGCGCCAGCAACGCCGGGACAGGGGACGAGCAGTACTTC	CASNAGTGDEQYF
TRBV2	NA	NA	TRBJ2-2	TGTGCCAGCAGCTTTGATTCGAACACCGGGGAGCTGTTTTTT	CASSFDSNTGELFF
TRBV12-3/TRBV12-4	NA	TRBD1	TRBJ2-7	TGTGCCAGCAGCGGGACAGACTATTCCTACGAGCAGTACTTC	CASSGTDYSYEQYF
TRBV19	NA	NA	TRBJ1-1	TGTGCCAGTGTCGGTGAAGCTTTCTTT	CASVGEAFF
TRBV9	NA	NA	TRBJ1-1	TGTGCCAGCAGCGTTGACAGGAACACTGAAGCTTTCTTT	CASSVDRNTEAFF
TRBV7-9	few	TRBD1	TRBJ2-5	TGTGCCAGCAGCCAGGACAGGGTTATGAGGGAGACCCAGTACTTC	CASSQDRVMRETQYF
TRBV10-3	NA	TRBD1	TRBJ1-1	TGTGCCATCAGTACGACAGGGTTTGTCACTGAAGCTTTCTTT	CAISTTGFVTEAFF
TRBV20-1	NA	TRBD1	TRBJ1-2	TGCAGTGCCAGTTCCACACAGGGGGCGATACGTAACTATGGCTACACCTTC	CSASSTQGAIRNYGYTF
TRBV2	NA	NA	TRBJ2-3	TGCGCCAGCAGCTCATCAGCCTACCAGTATTTT	CASSSSAYQYF
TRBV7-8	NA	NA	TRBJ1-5	TGTGCCAGCAGCTTAGTCGGTGGAGATCAGCCCCAGCGTTTT	CASSLVGGDQPQRF